This T cell receptor (beta chain) is drawn from a study of identical twins (TCRdb year 2016). Regarding the complete study: To test whether fetal clonotypes persist, the study used deep sequencing on TCR alpha and beta repertoires from monozygotic twins, unrelated adults of various ages, and cord blood. To rule out contamination, replicate twin experiments were performed at different times with different library preparation protocols.

Every donor was a healthy Caucasian. Three pairs of female monozygotic twins, all aged 18 to 29 years, were included in the twin cohort. Peripheral blood mononuclear cells were used as the source from which RNA for TCR libraries was isolated. Taken from cysteine to phenylalanine, the CDR3 has 17 residues. The DNA shown is the 51-base CDR3, in frame from base 1. Here V drops 4 bases and J drops 7 bases, and the junction holds 9 bases not matched to any gene. Sequences SGHTA (CDR1) and FQGNSA (CDR2) are obtained from the germline V gene. This clonotype was seen only a few times. The antigen it binds to is not known. Qualities for individual bases were not recorded, and no much larger clone is one base off. The library relied on 5' RACE. These reads were obtained on an Illumina HiSeq 2000. A universal primer binding site was introduced by template switching, and a unique molecular identifier was present in the final cDNA, enabling accurate counting of TCR cDNA molecules. Specific primers in the conserved constant-segment region were used to synthesize first-strand cDNA for the TCR alpha and beta chains. To control for contamination, every cDNA library carried two barcodes: a SMART-Mk sample barcode plus Illumina barcodes. TruSeq adapter sequences, together with Illumina sample barcodes, were added in two successive PCR steps. The TCR alpha and beta cDNA libraries were sequenced on the Illumina HiSeq platform using custom primers. The authors processed their data as follows. Raw reads were processed with MiGEC to extract unique molecular identifiers, and MiXCR was used to determine CDR3 positions. For each individual, recombination models were inferred using an EM algorithm with the repgenHMM and IGoR tools. The analysis of shared clonotypes was done with the tcR package in R, with sharing normalized by the product of cloneset sizes. To study raw recombination without the effects of thymic and clonal selection, out-of-frame nonproductive sequences were analyzed. The public reads were quality trimmed at Q25 with fastp and then assembled into clones with MiXCR by TCRdb, keeping productive beta chains. Records with the same CDR3 protein are collapsed into one entry carrying the most frequent genes and DNA. TCRdb, rather than the study authors, made the V and J calls. This sample lists about 790,000 distinct CDR3 sequences; 18% were detected once. Under 15% of the sample is taken by the ten largest.

The investigation overall reported the following: Because the same donors could not be followed over many years, the conclusions depended on cross-sectional statistical analysis. Compared with coincidental sharing between unrelated individuals, out-of-frame TCR alpha sequences shared between twins showed an excess of sequences with low generation probability. In monozygotic twins, out-of-frame TCR alpha sharing was systematically underestimated by recombination models, although the models agreed with sharing between unrelated individuals. Abundant cord blood beta clonotypes carried fewer insertions; young adult naive repertoires showed a weaker similar trend, while memory repertoires showed none. Invariant T cells such as MAIT and iNKT could partly confound zero-insertion analyses, though diverse VJ usage argued against this for most clonotypes. A weaker excess of twin sharing was found in beta out-of-frame sequences because the signal-to-noise ratio was lowered by fewer shared sequences.

The sample was also reused in another study, on T cells expressing NK-cell markers. As the second study states: Three sorted T-cell subsets (CD3+CD56+NKG2C+, CD3+CD56+NKG2C- and CD3+CD56-NKG2C+) from about 8 donors had their TCR beta-chain repertoires profiled. Of the eight sequenced donors, seven were found to be HCMV-seropositive and one was found to be HCMV-seronegative. In several experiments an anti-gammadeltaTCR antibody was added to restrict sorting to alphabetaTCR-expressing T cells. In six donors, the dominant CD3+CD56+NKG2C+ clonotypes were found to rank among the top 10 CD8+ clonotypes and to make up about 1.0-8% of CD8+ T cells. Those dominant clonotypes were again the most abundant among CD3+CD56-NKG2C+ cells in a few donors, at roughly 28.3-65%. Whether the expanded NKG2C-expressing T cell clones were specific for HCMV antigens was left unclear. The eight sequenced donors were randomly selected healthy volunteers, three men and five women. HCMV-specific IgG was detected in serum with a commercial ELISA kit to determine HCMV serostatus. Bulk peripheral blood T-cell repertoires were additionally sequenced from unsorted PBMC for several donors. MIGEC was used to demultiplex reads and group the reads by UMI, and MiTCR was used to assemble and quantify clonotypes. To remove erroneous sequences, TCR cDNA sequences were retained only when supported by two or more reads. The tcR package was used for downstream repertoire analysis, and clonotypes were matched across fractions by CDR3 nucleotide sequence plus V segment. VDJmatch was used to annotate antigen specificity against VDJdb, with one amino acid substitution in CDR3 permitted.

The sequence links TRBV7-2 to TRBJ2-1; the junction holds 14 bases that match TRBD2. This clonotype was obtained from a woman between 18 and 30 years old in good health. Sequencing used PBMCs. The nucleotide sequence is given as TGTGCCAGCAGCTCGCCGGGACTAGCGGGAGTAAAAAATGAGCAGTTCTTC. Its protein reads: CASSSPGLAGVKNEQFF.